These 15 T cell receptor beta chains share one sample of origin, sequenced in a study of cytomegalovirus exposure and HLA in healthy donors. The PCR ran on 60 Vbeta and 13 Jbeta primers. Only in-frame clones appear in the TCRdb table, and some are missing; sequencing was by immunoSEQ multiplex PCR. The sample lists about 160,000 clones; approximately 88% were seen once. The sample consisted of PBMCs. These receptors all come from a woman aged 18-30 years in good health and CMV-seronegative.

This clone has just one count. The rearrangement links TRBV30 to TRBJ2-5; 10 bases are shared with TRBD2. From germline, CDR1 is GTSNPN and CDR2 SVGIG (reference sequence). The CDR3 spans 17 residues. Losses at the gene ends were 0 bases for V and 2 bases for J; bases not matched to a gene: 9. Here the CDR3 reads CAWSVLSIAGGQETQYF. DNA of the CDR3: TGTGCCTGGAGTGTTTTGTCAATAGCGGGGGGTCAAGAGACCCAGTACTTC.

The J gene is TRBJ2-7, the V gene TRBV11-2; 7 nucleotides line up with TRBD1. J gave up 2 bases and V 2 bases, and 6 bases lay outside the gene matches. The V gene's germline CDR1 is SGHAT and CDR2 FQNNGV. The CDR3 consists of 15 residues. The CDR3 sequence: CASSLRRTGAYEQYF. The CDR3 DNA follows: TGTGCCAGCAGCTTACGTCGGACAGGAGCCTACGAGCAGTACTTC. The full variable domain, in which reference TRBV11-2 and TRBJ2-7 provide the parts outside the CDR3, is EAGVAQSPRYKIIEKRQSVAFWCNPISGHATLYWYQQILGQGPKLLIQFQNNGVVDDSQLPKDRFSAERLKGVDSTLKIQPAKLEDSAVYLCASSLRRTGAYEQYFGPGTRLTVT.

CDR3 DNA: TGTGCCAGCTCACGCGGGACAGGGGGAACTGGAAACACCATATATTTT. Translation: CASSRGTGGTGNTIYF. V gene TRBV18 combines with J gene TRBJ1-3; TRBD1 agrees at 11 bases. J lost 2 bases, V lost 4 bases, and 4 bases had no gene match. The germline V gene has CDR1 KGHSH and CDR2 LQKENI. The CDR3 extends over 16 amino acids.

The V and J genes are TRBV9 and TRBJ2-7; perhaps TRBD1 as D (5 bases). V was trimmed by 0 bases and J by 5 bases, leaving 15 bases between them. The CDR3 contains 15 residues. Germline loops: CDR1 SGDLS, CDR2 YYNGEE. The CDR3 reads CASSVDPAGSNEQYF. CDR3 nucleotides: TGTGCCAGCAGCGTAGATCCCGCAGGGTCAAACGAGCAGTACTTC.

This rearrangement joins TRBV27 to TRBJ2-2; D is uncertain. The CDR3 loop spans 13 amino acids. Per germline, CDR1 MNHEY and CDR2 SMNVEV (reference sequence). Trimming removed 2 bases from V and 5 bases from J, with 6 bases in between. The CDR3 sequence: CASSLVPTGELFF. The CDR3 DNA reads as TGTGCCAGCAGTTTAGTCCCGACCGGGGAGCTGTTTTTT.

This chain connects TRBV6-1 to TRBJ2-1; a weak D match, TRBD1 (6 bases). Germline V CDR1 and CDR2: MNHNS, SASEGT. CDR3 length: 13 amino acids. V was pared by 3 bases and J by 7 bases, with 10 bases between. CDR3 loop: CASSERGFNEQFF. For the CDR3, the DNA is TGTGCCAGCAGTGAGAGGGGGTTTAATGAGCAGTTCTTC.

The chain employs TRBV6-6 and TRBJ1-3, with D unresolved. Germline V gene data show CDR1 as MNHNY and CDR2 as SVGAGI (reference sequence). CDR3 size: 16 residues. V was clipped by 2 bases and J by 1 base, with 12 bases between them. The CDR3 reads CASSYGGIRSGNTIYF. As DNA, the CDR3 is TGTGCCAGCAGTTACGGAGGGATCCGATCTGGAAACACCATATATTTT.

V and J are TRBV9 and TRBJ1-4; D remains ambiguous. The CDR3 length is 14 residues. V was shortened by 5 bases and J by 8 bases, with 16 bases between the two germline ends. Germline V lookup: CDR1 SGDLS, CDR2 YYNGEE. The CDR3 coding sequence is TGTGCCAGCAGGAAGGCAGGTGGAAGGGAAAAACTGTTTTTT. It translates to CASRKAGGREKLFF.

The chain joins TRBV14 to TRBJ2-7; D gene unclear. V lost 3 bases and J 2 bases, leaving 2 bases between the germline ends. Looked up from germline, CDR1 is SGHDN and CDR2 is FVKESK. The CDR3 is 11 residues long. The CDR3 is CASSHTYEQYF. Written as DNA, the CDR3 is TGTGCCAGCAGCCACACCTACGAGCAGTACTTC.

This chain links TRBV30 with TRBJ1-1; D uncertain. V was cut by 4 bases and J by 4 bases, with 10 bases left in between. The CDR3 is made up of 12 amino acids. Per germline, CDR1 GTSNPN and CDR2 SVGIG (reference sequence). CDR3 region: CAWIGLSTEAFF. The CDR3 DNA reads TGTGCCTGGATCGGGTTGAGCACTGAAGCTTTCTTT.

V is TRBV6-1 and J is TRBJ1-4, with D perhaps TRBD1 (5 bases). From germline, CDR1 is MNHNS and CDR2 SASEGT. Trimming took 11 bases from V and 0 from J, leaving 10 bases between them. This CDR3 region has 13 residues. CDR3 sequence reads: CAGRGSTNEKLFF. The CDR3, as DNA: TGTGCCGGGAGGGGCTCAACTAATGAAAAACTGTTTTTT.

The rearrangement links TRBV27 to TRBJ1-6, with 8 bases identical to TRBD1. The junction had 18 bases not matched to a gene; V was cut back by 3 bases and J by 5 bases. Germline V gene data show CDR1 as MNHEY and CDR2 as SMNVEV (reference sequence). This CDR3 region has 20 residues. As DNA, the CDR3 is TGTGCCAGCAGTTTTCGACCCTCCGGGACAGGATCCATAAATAATTCACCCCTCCACTTT. The encoded protein is CASSFRPSGTGSINNSPLHF.

The chain links TRBV5-1 to TRBJ1-1; 7 nucleotides agree with TRBD1. CDR3 length: 14 residues. CDR1 and CDR2 (germline): SGHRS, YFSETQ. V gave up 4 bases and J gave up 1 base; unmatched junction bases: 4. The CDR3, as DNA: TGCGCCAGCAGCGCACAGGGGCAGAACACTGAAGCTTTCTTT. Residues: CASSAQGQNTEAFF.

The chain joins TRBV18 to TRBJ1-5; tentatively, D is TRBD1 (5 bases). The CDR3 extends over 15 amino acids. The ends were cut back, 1 base at V and 1 base at J, with 8 bases in the middle. Germline V gene sequence: CDR1 KGHSH, CDR2 LQKENI. The CDR3 loop is CASSPLGGSNQPQHF. Here the CDR3 DNA reads TGTGCCAGCTCACCACTCGGGGGAAGCAATCAGCCCCAGCATTTT. The variable domain in full, completed from reference TRBV18 and TRBJ1-5, reads NAGVMQNPRHLVRRRGQEARLRCSPMKGHSHVYWYRQLPEEGLKFMVYLQKENIIDESGMPKERFSAEFPKEGPSILRIQQVVRGDSAAYFCASSPLGGSNQPQHFGDGTRLSIL.

The chain combines TRBV2 with TRBJ1-1, with D perhaps matching TRBD1 (5 bases). Trimming removed 6 bases at V and 4 bases at J, with 15 bases between. Germline loops: CDR1 SNHLY, CDR2 FYNNEI. The CDR3 has 14 amino acids. The CDR3 DNA sequence: TGTGCCAGCAGCCTCCCAGGGCGGCCCACTGAAGCTTTCTTT. As protein: CASSLPGRPTEAFF.